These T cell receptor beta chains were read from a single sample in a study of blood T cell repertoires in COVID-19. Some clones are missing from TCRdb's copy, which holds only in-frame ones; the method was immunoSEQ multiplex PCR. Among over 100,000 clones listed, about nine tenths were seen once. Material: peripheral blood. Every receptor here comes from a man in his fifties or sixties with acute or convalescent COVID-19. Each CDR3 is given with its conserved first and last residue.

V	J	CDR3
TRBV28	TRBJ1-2	CASSFPYRGQGTKGYTF
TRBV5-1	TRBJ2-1	CASSFITSGSDEQFF
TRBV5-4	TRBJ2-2	CASSLEAGGTGELFF
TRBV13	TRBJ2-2	CASSRANTGELFF
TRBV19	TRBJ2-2	CASSLRTGGDSGELFF
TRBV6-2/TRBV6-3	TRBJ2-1	CASTPGGNEQFF
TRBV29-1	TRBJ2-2	CSAAGAGELFF
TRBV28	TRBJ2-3	CASSFEYFSTDTQYF
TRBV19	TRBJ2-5	CASSPLGVQETQYF
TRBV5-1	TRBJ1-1	CASSLDRNTEAFF
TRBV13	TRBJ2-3	CASSSGRGTDTQYF
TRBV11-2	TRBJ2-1	CASSYDTYNEQFF
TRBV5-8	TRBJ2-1	CASSLGLAGYNEQFF
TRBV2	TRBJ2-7	CASSAGTGDDEQYF
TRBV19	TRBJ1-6	CASSMGGGGSPLHF
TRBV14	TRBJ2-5	CASSQGGGKETQYF
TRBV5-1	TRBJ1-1	CASSAQPRTGMLAQMNTEAFF
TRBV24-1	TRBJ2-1	CATSDFGTSGNEQFF
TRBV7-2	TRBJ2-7	CASSLGLARNEQYF
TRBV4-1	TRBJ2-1	CASSRMGQGYNEQFF
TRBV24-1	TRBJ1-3	CATSDPTGSGNTIYF
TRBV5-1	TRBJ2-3	CASSPRSGLSTDTQYF
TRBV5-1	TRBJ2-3	CASSLAAGGGGDTQYF
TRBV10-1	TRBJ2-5	CASSPVEGAVGDF
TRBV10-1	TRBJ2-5	CANSRDRGRGETQYF
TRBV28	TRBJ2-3	CASRLLRDLLRRLPDTQYF
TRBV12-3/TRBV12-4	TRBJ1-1	CASSLRNTEAFF
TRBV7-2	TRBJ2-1	CASSLRLAGHNEQFF
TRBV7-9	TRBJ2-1	CASSLASGQTHEQFF
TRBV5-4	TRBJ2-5	CASSTTGTGGETQYF
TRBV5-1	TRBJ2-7	CASRDRVEVSYEQYF
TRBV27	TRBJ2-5	CASSLDSQETQYF
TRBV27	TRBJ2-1	CASSLRVGSYNEQFF
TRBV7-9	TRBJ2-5	CASSRLRGQETQYF
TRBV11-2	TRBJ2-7	CASSPGRTVSSYEQYF
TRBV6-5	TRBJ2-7	CASSRLAGVSEQYF
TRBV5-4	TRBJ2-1	CASSKQGGNEQFF
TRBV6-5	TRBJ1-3	CASRSRGGWDTIYF
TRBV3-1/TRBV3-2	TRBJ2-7	CASSQGLAGGSYEQYF
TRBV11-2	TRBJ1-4	CASSTRGQANEKLFF
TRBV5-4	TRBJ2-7	CASSPGRAVKYEQYF
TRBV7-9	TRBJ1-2	CASILGQGTGYTF
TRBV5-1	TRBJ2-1	CASSSESPYNEQFF
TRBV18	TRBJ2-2	CASSTRRLAGLHTGELFF
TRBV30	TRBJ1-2	CAWSRDSPSYGYTF